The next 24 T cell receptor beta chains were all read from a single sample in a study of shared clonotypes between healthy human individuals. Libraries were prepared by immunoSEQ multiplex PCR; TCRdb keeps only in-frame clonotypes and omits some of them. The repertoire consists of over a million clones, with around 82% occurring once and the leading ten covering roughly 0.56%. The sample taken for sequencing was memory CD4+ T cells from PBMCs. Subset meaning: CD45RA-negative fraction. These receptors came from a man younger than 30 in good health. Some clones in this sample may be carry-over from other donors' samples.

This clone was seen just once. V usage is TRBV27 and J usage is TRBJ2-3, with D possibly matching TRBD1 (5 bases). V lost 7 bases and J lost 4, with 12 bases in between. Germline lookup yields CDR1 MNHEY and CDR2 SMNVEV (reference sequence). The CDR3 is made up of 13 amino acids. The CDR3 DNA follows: TGTGCCAGCAACTTCTGGGGCGCAGATACGCAGTATTTT. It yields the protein CASNFWGADTQYF.

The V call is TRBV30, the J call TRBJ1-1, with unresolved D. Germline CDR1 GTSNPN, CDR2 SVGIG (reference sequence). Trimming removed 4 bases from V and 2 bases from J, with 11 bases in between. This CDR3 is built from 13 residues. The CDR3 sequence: CAWNAGFNTEAFF. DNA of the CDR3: TGTGCCTGGAACGCCGGGTTCAACACTGAAGCTTTCTTT.

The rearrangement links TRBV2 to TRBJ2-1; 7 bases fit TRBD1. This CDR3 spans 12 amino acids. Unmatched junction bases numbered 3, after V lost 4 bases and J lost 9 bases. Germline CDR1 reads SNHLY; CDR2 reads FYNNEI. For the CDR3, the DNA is TGTGCCAGCAGTGCACAGGGGAGTGAGCAGTTCTTC. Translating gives CASSAQGSEQFF.

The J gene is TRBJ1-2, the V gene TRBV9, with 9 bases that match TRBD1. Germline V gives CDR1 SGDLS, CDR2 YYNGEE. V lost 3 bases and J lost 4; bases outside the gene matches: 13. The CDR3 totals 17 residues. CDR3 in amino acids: CASSAGQGPTRVYGYTF. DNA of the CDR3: TGTGCCAGCAGCGCGGGACAGGGCCCGACTCGGGTCTATGGCTACACCTTC.

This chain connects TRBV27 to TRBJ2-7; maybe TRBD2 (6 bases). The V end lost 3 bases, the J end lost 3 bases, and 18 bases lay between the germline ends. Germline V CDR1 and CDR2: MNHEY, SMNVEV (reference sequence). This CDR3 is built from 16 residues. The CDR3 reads CASSLSGGGASYEQYF. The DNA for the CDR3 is TGTGCCAGCAGTTTGTCCGGGGGAGGAGCAAGCTACGAGCAGTACTTC.

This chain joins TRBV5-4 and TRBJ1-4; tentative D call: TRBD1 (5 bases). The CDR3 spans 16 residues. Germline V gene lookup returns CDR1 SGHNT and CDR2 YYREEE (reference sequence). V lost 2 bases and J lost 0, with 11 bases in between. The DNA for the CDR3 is TGTGCCAGCAGCTTCGGGGGGGTTGCAACTAATGAAAAACTGTTTTTT. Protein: CASSFGGVATNEKLFF.

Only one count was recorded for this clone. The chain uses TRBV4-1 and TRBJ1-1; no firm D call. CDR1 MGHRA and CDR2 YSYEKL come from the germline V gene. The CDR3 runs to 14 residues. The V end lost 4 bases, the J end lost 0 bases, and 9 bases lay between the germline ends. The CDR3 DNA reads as TGCGCCAGCAGCCTACCTAGCATGAACACTGAAGCTTTCTTT. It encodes CASSLPSMNTEAFF.

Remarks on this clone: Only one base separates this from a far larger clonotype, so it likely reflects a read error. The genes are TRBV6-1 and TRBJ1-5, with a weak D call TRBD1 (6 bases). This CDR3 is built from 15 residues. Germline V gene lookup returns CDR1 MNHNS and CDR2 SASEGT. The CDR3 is CASSEFGQSNQPQRF. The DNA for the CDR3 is TGTGCCAGCAGTGAATTTGGACAGTCCAATCAGCCCCAGCGTTTT.

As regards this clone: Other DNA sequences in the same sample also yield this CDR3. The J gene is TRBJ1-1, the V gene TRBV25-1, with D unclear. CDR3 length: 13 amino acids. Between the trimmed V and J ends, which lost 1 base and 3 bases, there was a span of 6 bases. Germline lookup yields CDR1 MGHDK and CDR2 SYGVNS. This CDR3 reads CASSESGYTEAFF. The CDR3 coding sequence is TGTGCCAGCAGTGAATCTGGGTACACTGAAGCTTTCTTT.

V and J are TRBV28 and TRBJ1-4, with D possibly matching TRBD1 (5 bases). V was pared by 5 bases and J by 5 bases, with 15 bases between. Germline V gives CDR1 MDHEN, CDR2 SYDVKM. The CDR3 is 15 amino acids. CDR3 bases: TGTGCCAGCAGTCCTTGGGGGAAAGAAAATGAAAAACTGTTTTTT. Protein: CASSPWGKENEKLFF.

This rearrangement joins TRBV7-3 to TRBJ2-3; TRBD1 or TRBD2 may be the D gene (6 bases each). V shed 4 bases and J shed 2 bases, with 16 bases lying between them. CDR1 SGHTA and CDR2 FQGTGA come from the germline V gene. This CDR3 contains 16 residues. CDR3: CASSSQGGTVTDTQYF. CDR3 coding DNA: TGTGCCAGCAGCTCGCAAGGGGGGACGGTCACAGATACGCAGTATTTT.

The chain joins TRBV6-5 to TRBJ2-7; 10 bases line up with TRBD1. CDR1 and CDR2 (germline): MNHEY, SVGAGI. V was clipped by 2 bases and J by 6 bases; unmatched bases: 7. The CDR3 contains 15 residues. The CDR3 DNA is TGTGCCAGCAGTTACCAGGGACAGGGGAGCGCCGAGCAGTACTTC. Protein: CASSYQGQGSAEQYF.

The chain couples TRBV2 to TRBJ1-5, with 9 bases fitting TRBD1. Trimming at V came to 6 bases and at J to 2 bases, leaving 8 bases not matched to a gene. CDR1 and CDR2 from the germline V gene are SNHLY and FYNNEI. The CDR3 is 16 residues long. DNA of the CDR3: TGTGCCAGCAGGGCCGGACAGGGGAGAGGCAATCAGCCCCAGCATTTT. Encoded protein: CASRAGQGRGNQPQHF.

The CDR3 DNA is TGTGCCAGCAGCCTTGGGACAGGGGGCTCCGAGCAGTACTTC. Protein product: CASSLGTGGSEQYF. This rearrangement joins TRBV5-6 to TRBJ2-7, with 12 positions matching TRBD1. Germline V gene lookup returns CDR1 SGHDT and CDR2 YYEEEE. V lost 4 bases and J lost 6; bases outside the gene matches: 5. This CDR3 comprises 14 residues.

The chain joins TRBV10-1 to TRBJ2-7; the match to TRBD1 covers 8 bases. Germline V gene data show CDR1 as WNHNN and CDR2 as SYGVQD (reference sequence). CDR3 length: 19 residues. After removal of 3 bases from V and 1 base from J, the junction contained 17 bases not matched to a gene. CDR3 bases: TGCGCCAGCAGTGATTCTTTTTTGAGACAGGGGCCGTTTTCCTACGAGCAGTACTTC. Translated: CASSDSFLRQGPFSYEQYF.

The CDR3 coding sequence is TGTGCCAGCAGGGAGACAGCGGACGAAGAGACCCAGTACTTC. It encodes CASRETADEETQYF. This sequence joins TRBV6-1 and TRBJ2-5; tentatively, D is TRBD1 or TRBD2 (5 bases each). The CDR3 loop spans 14 amino acids. Trimming shortened V by 6 bases and J by 3 bases, and 14 bases separated the two germline ends. Per germline, CDR1 MNHNS and CDR2 SASEGT.

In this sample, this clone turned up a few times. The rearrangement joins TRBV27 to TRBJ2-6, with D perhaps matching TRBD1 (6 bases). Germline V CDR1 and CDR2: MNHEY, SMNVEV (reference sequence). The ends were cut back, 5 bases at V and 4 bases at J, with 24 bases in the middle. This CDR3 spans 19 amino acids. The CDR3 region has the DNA TGTGCCAGCAGTCTAGTGAACCCATCAGGGGCGGGCGGGGCCAACGTCCTGACTTTC. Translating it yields CASSLVNPSGAGGANVLTF.

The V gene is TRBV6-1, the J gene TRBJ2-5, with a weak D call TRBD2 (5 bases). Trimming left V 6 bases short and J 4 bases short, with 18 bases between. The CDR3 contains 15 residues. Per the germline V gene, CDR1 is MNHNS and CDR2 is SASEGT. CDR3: CASSDGIIGRETQYF. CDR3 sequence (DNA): TGTGCCAGCAGCGACGGGATTATCGGACGAGAGACCCAGTACTTC.

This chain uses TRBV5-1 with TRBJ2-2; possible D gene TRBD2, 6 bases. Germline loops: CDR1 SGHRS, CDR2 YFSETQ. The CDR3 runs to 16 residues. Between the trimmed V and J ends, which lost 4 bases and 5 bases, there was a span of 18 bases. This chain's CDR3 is CASSPAGTQRTGELFF. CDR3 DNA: TGCGCCAGCAGCCCGGCGGGGACTCAAAGGACCGGGGAGCTGTTTTTT.

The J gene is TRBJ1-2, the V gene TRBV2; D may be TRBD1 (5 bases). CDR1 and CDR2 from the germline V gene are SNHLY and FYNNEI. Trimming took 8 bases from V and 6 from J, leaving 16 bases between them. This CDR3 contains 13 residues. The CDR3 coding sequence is TGTGCCAGCGCCGTCGAGGACACGAATGGCTACACCTTC. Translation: CASAVEDTNGYTF.

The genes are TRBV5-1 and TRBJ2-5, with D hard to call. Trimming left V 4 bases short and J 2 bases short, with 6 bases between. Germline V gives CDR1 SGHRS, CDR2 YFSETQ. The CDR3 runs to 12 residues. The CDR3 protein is CASSEQQETQYF. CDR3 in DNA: TGCGCCAGCAGCGAACAGCAAGAGACCCAGTACTTC.

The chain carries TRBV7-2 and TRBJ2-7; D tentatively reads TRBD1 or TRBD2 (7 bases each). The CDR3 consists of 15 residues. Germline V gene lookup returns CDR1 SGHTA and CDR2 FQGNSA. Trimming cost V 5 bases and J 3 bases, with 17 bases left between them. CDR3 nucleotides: TGTGCCAGCAGCCCAGAGTCAGGGGGGGACTACGAGCAGTACTTC. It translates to CASSPESGGDYEQYF.

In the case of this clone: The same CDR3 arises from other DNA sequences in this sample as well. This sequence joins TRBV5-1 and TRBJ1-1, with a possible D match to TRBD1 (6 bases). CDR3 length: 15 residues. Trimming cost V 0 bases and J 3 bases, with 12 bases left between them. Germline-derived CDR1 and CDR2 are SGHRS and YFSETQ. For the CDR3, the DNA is TGCGCCAGCAGCTTGGTGGGGGGGCTAGACACTGAAGCTTTCTTT. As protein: CASSLVGGLDTEAFF.

CDR3 DNA: TGTGCCAGCAGCCCTCCGAGCACAGATACGCAGTATTTT. As protein: CASSPPSTDTQYF. The chain recombines TRBV7-8 with TRBJ2-3; no firm D call. The germline gives CDR1 SGHVS, CDR2 FQNEAQ. This CDR3 has 13 residues. With 5 bases removed from V and 0 bases from J, the gap between germline ends came to 6 bases.